This TCR beta chain is drawn from a study of radiotherapy plus CTLA-4 blockade in lung cancer. For the study at large: Objective responses emerged in about 20% of patients, and 31% attained disease control. General observations from the study: Tumor-origin TCR clones grew in blood after radiotherapy plus ipilimumab. Reports state that early shifts in blood T cell clones, with interferon-beta, best predicted response.

Patients had chemo-refractory metastatic non-small-cell lung cancer and received focal radiation plus CTLA-4 blockade that used ipilimumab. Profiled with immunoSEQ multiplex PCR; TCRdb holds only in-frame clones, not every one. The sample holds around 78,000 clones, about four fifths seen once. V lost 7 bases and J lost 5, with 17 bases in between. The CDR3 spans 15 residues. The germline CDR1 and CDR2 sequences are SEHNR and FQNEAQ (reference sequence). In the case of this clone: Its antigen is unidentified.

The chain carries TRBV7-9 and TRBJ2-2, with a weak D call TRBD1 (6 bases). The sample was peripheral blood, taken from a patient treated with radiotherapy plus ipilimumab. The clonotype was recovered from a human donor with non-small cell lung cancer who had a partial response to radiotherapy plus ipilimumab. Some clones in this sample may be carry-over from other donors' samples. CDR3 sequence (DNA): TGTGCCAGCACCCCTACCGGACAGCGGACCGGGGAGCTGTTTTTT. This translates into CASTPTGQRTGELFF.